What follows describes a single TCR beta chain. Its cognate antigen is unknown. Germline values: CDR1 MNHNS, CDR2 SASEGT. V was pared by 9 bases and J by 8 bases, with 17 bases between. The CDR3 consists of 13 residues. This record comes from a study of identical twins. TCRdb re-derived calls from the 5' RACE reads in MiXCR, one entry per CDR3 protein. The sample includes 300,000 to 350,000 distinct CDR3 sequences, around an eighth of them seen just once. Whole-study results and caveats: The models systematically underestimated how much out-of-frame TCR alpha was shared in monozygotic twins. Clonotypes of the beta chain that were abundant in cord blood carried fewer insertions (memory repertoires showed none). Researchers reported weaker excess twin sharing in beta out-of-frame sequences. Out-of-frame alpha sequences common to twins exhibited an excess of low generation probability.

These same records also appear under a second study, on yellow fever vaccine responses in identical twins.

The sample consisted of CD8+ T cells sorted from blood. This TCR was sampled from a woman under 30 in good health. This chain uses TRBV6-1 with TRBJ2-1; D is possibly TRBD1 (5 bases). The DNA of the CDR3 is TGTGCCAGTGGGCCCGTAGGGGTGGATGAGCAGTTCTTC. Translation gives CASGPVGVDEQFF.